A selection of T cell receptor beta chains follows, all from one sample in a study of blood T cell repertoires in COVID-19. The table came from immunoSEQ multiplex PCR; TCRdb's copy has only in-frame clones and leaves some out. The sample lists 200,000 to 250,000 clones, 80% to 90% seen once, with 3.5% to 4% in the top ten. The sequencing sample was made of PBMCs or T cells enriched from blood (not recorded which). All receptors come from a woman aged 40 to 55 with acute COVID-19. Each CDR3 is given with its conserved first and last residue. The order of the fields is clone size, V gene, J gene, D gene, CDR3 protein, CDR3 DNA. D genes are given only for firm matches. Size tells how often a clone was seen (once, few, many) or the class of an expanded clone, and some rows leave it out.

>-|TRBV7-6|TRBJ2-3|-
CASSVAEGRPSDTQYF
TGTGCCAGCAGCGTCGCGGAGGGCCGGCCGTCAGATACGCAGTATTTT
>-|TRBV6-5|TRBJ1-5|-
CASLGRDNSNQPQHF
TGTGCCAGCCTCGGAAGGGACAATAGCAATCAGCCCCAGCATTTT
>-|TRBV9|TRBJ2-5|TRBD1
CASSALDRGKETQYF
TGTGCCAGCAGCGCCCTCGACAGGGGGAAGGAGACCCAGTACTTC
>-|TRBV29-1|TRBJ1-1|-
CSVLTGYSTNTEAFF
TGCAGCGTTCTAACAGGCTACTCCACGAACACTGAAGCTTTCTTT
>-|TRBV24-1|TRBJ2-3|-
CATIGQGAADTQYF
TGTGCCACCATTGGTCAAGGGGCCGCAGATACGCAGTATTTT
>-|TRBV3-1/TRBV3-2|TRBJ2-7|TRBD2
CASSQGGLAGGRTYEQYF
TGTGCCAGCAGCCAAGGGGGACTAGCGGGAGGCCGGACCTACGAGCAGTACTTC
>-|TRBV7-3|TRBJ2-1|TRBD2
CASSLNRASGSTEQFF
TGTGCCAGCAGCTTAAACAGGGCTAGCGGGAGTACTGAGCAGTTCTTC
>once|TRBV7-9|TRBJ1-1|TRBD1
CASSSGQGRAGGTEAFF
TGTGCCAGCAGCTCCGGACAGGGCCGTGCTGGTGGCACTGAAGCTTTCTTT
>-|TRBV19|TRBJ2-1|-
CASSDLGQQNNEQFF
TGTGCCAGTAGTGACCTTGGACAGCAAAACAATGAGCAGTTCTTC
>-|TRBV7-2|TRBJ2-2|-
CASSRDREATGELFF
TGTGCCAGCAGCCGCGACAGGGAGGCCACCGGGGAGCTGTTTTTT
>-|TRBV9|TRBJ1-1|TRBD1
CASSATGVNTEAFF
TGTGCCAGCAGCGCAACAGGGGTAAACACTGAAGCTTTCTTT
>-|TRBV5-4|TRBJ2-5|TRBD1
CASSLGQGRETQYF
TGTGCCAGCAGCCTAGGACAGGGTAGAGAGACCCAGTACTTC
>-|TRBV3-1/TRBV3-2|TRBJ1-1|-
CASSQTGQMNTEAFF
TGTGCCAGCAGCCAAACCGGACAGATGAACACTGAAGCTTTCTTT
>-|TRBV7-6|TRBJ1-5|-
CASSFEGNQPQHF
TGTGCCAGCAGCTTTGAGGGCAATCAGCCCCAGCATTTT
>-|TRBV29-1|TRBJ2-3|-
CSVTTHPDTQYF
TGCAGCGTGACTACCCACCCAGATACGCAGTATTTT
>-|TRBV24-1|TRBJ2-4|TRBD2
CATSDRGGANQNIQYF
TGTGCCACCAGTGACCGGGGGGGCGCGAATCAAAACATTCAGTACTTC
>-|TRBV27|TRBJ2-7|-
CASSQLGPAYEQYF
TGTGCCAGCAGCCAACTAGGTCCCGCCTACGAGCAGTACTTC
>once|TRBV20-1|TRBJ2-7|-
CSASITRGTQEQYF
TGCAGTGCTAGTATCACTAGAGGAACGCAGGAGCAGTACTTC
>-|TRBV19|TRBJ1-5|-
CASRFSNSGSNQPQHF
TGTGCCAGTAGATTCTCGAATTCAGGGTCTAATCAGCCCCAGCATTTT
>few|TRBV7-2|TRBJ2-1|TRBD1
CASSSYRGRTYNEQFF
TGTGCCAGCAGCTCCTACAGGGGGCGGACCTACAATGAGCAGTTCTTC
>-|TRBV11-2|TRBJ2-5|-
CASSLDVGPQETQYF
TGTGCCAGCAGCTTAGATGTGGGGCCTCAAGAGACCCAGTACTTC
>-|TRBV28|TRBJ1-3|TRBD1
CASSLGTATGNTIYF
TGTGCCAGCAGTCTCGGGACAGCTACTGGAAACACCATATATTTT
>-|TRBV29-1|TRBJ2-1|TRBD2
CSVLLAGVPNEQFF
TGCAGCGTTCTCCTAGCGGGAGTACCGAATGAGCAGTTCTTC
>-|TRBV28|TRBJ1-6|TRBD1
CASSFSDREESPLHF
TGTGCCAGCAGTTTCTCGGACAGGGAGGAATCACCCCTCCACTTT
>-|TRBV19|TRBJ1-5|-
CASSIGGGTSNQPQHF
TGTGCCAGTAGTATAGGGGGAGGGACCAGCAATCAGCCCCAGCATTTT
>-|TRBV27|TRBJ2-1|-
CASRAPGGKQFF
TGTGCCAGCAGGGCCCCCGGGGGAAAGCAGTTCTTC
>-|TRBV7-9|TRBJ2-7|-
CASVPGGSYEQYF
TGTGCCAGCGTCCCTGGAGGCTCCTACGAGCAGTACTTC
>-|TRBV7-8|TRBJ1-5|-
CASMPVEAIPNQPQHF
TGTGCCAGCATGCCGGTGGAGGCTATACCGAATCAGCCCCAGCATTTT
>-|TRBV9|TRBJ1-6|-
CASSETGSYNSPLHF
TGTGCCAGCAGCGAAACAGGGTCCTATAATTCACCCCTCCACTTT
>-|TRBV5-1|TRBJ2-4|-
CASSDTSTLAKNIQYF
TGCGCCAGCAGCGATACTAGCACTCTAGCCAAAAACATTCAGTACTTC
>few|TRBV28|TRBJ1-5|-
CASSSPRGVDQPQHF
TGTGCCAGCAGTTCCCCCCGGGGTGTCGATCAGCCCCAGCATTTT
>-|TRBV28|TRBJ1-1|TRBD1
CASSYGQGWTEAFF
TGTGCCAGCAGTTATGGACAGGGTTGGACTGAAGCTTTCTTT
>-|TRBV7-9|TRBJ1-1|-
CASSHRTREGTEAFF
TGTGCCAGCAGCCATCGTACGAGGGAGGGCACTGAAGCTTTCTTT
>-|TRBV7-8|TRBJ1-1|TRBD1
CASSPQTGGGTEAFF
TGTGCCAGCAGCCCCCAGACAGGGGGCGGTACTGAAGCTTTCTTT
>-|TRBV5-1|TRBJ2-5|-
CASSLEGRGGETQYF
TGCGCCAGCAGCTTGGAAGGCAGGGGTGGAGAGACCCAGTACTTC
>-|TRBV27|TRBJ2-2|TRBD2
CASGRGTGELFF
TGTGCCAGCGGGCGGGGGACCGGGGAGCTGTTTTTT
>-|TRBV7-8|TRBJ2-3|-
CASSRNMGTDTQYF
TGTGCCAGCAGCCGGAACATGGGCACAGATACGCAGTATTTT
>once|TRBV5-4|TRBJ2-3|-
CASKRNHYHTDTQYF
TGTGCCAGCAAGAGAAACCACTACCACACAGATACGCAGTATTTT
>-|TRBV11-2|TRBJ2-1|TRBD1
CASSSGQGAYNEQFF
TGTGCCAGCAGCTCCGGACAGGGGGCCTACAATGAGCAGTTCTTC
>-|TRBV6-1|TRBJ1-5|-
CASSEVGGAYSNQPQHF
TGTGCCAGCAGTGAAGTTGGGGGGGCGTATAGCAATCAGCCCCAGCATTTT
>-|TRBV28|TRBJ1-1|TRBD1
CASSLRQGGTEAFF
TGTGCCAGCAGTCTCAGACAGGGAGGCACTGAAGCTTTCTTT
>-|TRBV28|TRBJ2-5|-
CASALEVPETQYF
TGTGCCAGCGCCCTAGAGGTACCAGAGACCCAGTACTTC
>-|TRBV25-1|TRBJ1-6|TRBD1
CASRGDRAWSPLHF
TGTGCCAGCAGAGGGGACAGGGCTTGGTCACCCCTCCACTTT
>few|TRBV5-1|TRBJ2-7|-
CASSLEFRGHEQYF
TGCGCCAGCAGCTTGGAGTTCAGGGGCCACGAGCAGTACTTC
>-|TRBV11-3|TRBJ1-1|-
CASSFGQHTEAFF
TGTGCCAGCAGCTTTGGGCAGCACACTGAAGCTTTCTTT
>-|TRBV15|TRBJ1-3|-
CATSRDEGSGNTIYF
TGTGCCACCAGCAGAGATGAGGGCTCTGGAAACACCATATATTTT
>-|TRBV5-1|TRBJ1-1|-
CASSLLGAPVGSTEAFF
TGCGCCAGCAGCTTGTTGGGAGCTCCGGTCGGAAGCACTGAAGCTTTCTTT
>-|TRBV19|TRBJ1-1|-
CASQGGGEAFF
TGTGCCAGCCAAGGCGGGGGGGAAGCTTTCTTT
>many|TRBV11-2|TRBJ2-3|-
CASSLVSARTDTQYF
TGTGCCAGCAGCTTAGTCAGCGCCCGCACAGATACGCAGTATTTT
>-|TRBV5-1|TRBJ1-1|-
CASDLWAKSNTEAFF
TGCGCCAGCGACCTTTGGGCCAAGTCGAACACTGAAGCTTTCTTT